The entry below gives a single T cell receptor (beta chain) sequence along with its context. This record comes from a study of PD-L1 blockade in urothelial cancer. TCRdb's table, derived via immunoSEQ multiplex PCR, lists solely in-frame clones and lacks some. The data contain around 50,000 clones, roughly 80% of them singletons. With 4 bases clipped from V and 4 bases from J, the junction kept 10 bases outside the gene matches. The CDR3 totals 15 residues. Germline V gives CDR1 GTSNPN, CDR2 SVGIG (reference sequence). Time point of the sample: pretreatment peripheral blood. Locally advanced or metastatic urothelial carcinoma was diagnosed in the patients.

The input for sequencing was PBMCs, taken around atezolizumab (anti-PD-L1) treatment. This clonotype was sampled from a man aged 45-65 years with urothelial cancer. The V call is TRBV30, the J call TRBJ2-3, with 8 bases matching TRBD2. The CDR3 reads CAWTLIAGFSDTQYF. As DNA, the CDR3 is TGTGCCTGGACCCTTATAGCGGGATTTTCAGATACGCAGTATTTT.